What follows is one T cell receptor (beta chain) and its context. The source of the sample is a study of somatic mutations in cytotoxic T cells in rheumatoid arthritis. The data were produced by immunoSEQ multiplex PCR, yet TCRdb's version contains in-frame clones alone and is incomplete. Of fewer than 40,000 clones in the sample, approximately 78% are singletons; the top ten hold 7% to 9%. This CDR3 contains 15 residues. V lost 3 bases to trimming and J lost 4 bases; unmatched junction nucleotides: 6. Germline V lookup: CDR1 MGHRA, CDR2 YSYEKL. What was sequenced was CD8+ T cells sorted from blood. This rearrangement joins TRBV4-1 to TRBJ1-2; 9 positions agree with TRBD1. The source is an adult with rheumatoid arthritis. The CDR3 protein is CASSQRTGVFYGYTF. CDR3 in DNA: TGCGCCAGCAGCCAGCGGACAGGGGTATTCTATGGCTACACCTTC.